The next 3 T cell receptor beta chains were all read from a single sample in a study of beta chain features in type 1 diabetes. Sequenced material consisted of expressed TCRB transcripts (all of the isolated RNA was reverse transcribed). The repertoire was sequenced with immunoSEQ multiplex PCR; TCRdb's copy has only in-frame clones and lacks some. The sample shows 200,000 to 300,000 clones, 68% of them seen only once. Sequencing was done on a sample of naive CD4+ T cells from blood. The receptors originated from a man aged 25 to 45 in good health.

CDR3 amino acids: CAWGENTDTQYF. CDR3 sequence (DNA): TGTGCCTGGGGAGAGAACACAGATACGCAGTATTTT. The gene calls are TRBV30 and TRBJ2-3; D is unclear. The CDR3 has 12 amino acids. The ends were cut back, 5 bases at V and 2 bases at J, with 8 bases in the middle. The germline CDR1 and CDR2 sequences are GTSNPN and SVGIG (reference sequence).

The chain couples TRBV4-1 to TRBJ1-5; 7 nucleotides agree with TRBD1. From germline, CDR1 is MGHRA and CDR2 YSYEKL. Trimming removed 1 base from V and 1 base from J; junction bases left unmatched: 4. CDR3 length equals 16 residues. CDR3 sequence (DNA): TGCGCCAGCAGCCAAGTCGGGGACAGAAGCAATCAGCCCCAGCATTTT. This encodes CASSQVGDRSNQPQHF.

This sequence joins TRBV18 and TRBJ2-2, with D perhaps TRBD2 (5 bases). The CDR3 loop spans 15 amino acids. V lost 2 bases to trimming and J lost 3 bases, with 10 bases between them. Germline V gives CDR1 KGHSH, CDR2 LQKENI. CDR3 region: CASSPGRADTGELFF. The DNA for the CDR3 is TGTGCCAGCTCACCAGGCCGAGCGGACACCGGGGAGCTGTTTTTT.